This T cell receptor (beta chain) was sequenced for a study of HIV-infected children after antiretroviral therapy interruption. Overall study findings and caveats: After treatment interruption started, naive CD4+ CDR3 overlap across time points dropped.

This clonotype was recorded a few times. Its antigen is still unknown. Treatment indicated: PENTA 11 planned treatment interruption arm or continuous ART arm. A 3' RACE protocol on RNA, with unique molecular identifiers, produced the TCR library. TCRdb reprocessed the 3' RACE reads via MiXCR and lists one record per CDR3 protein. This repertoire shows under 50,000 distinct CDR3 sequences, about 4.3% found once; its top ten account for 0.6% to 0.85%. The CDR3 length is 12 residues. V was pared by 0 bases and J by 9 bases, with 6 bases between. Germline assignment: CDR1 LNHNV and CDR2 YYDKDF (reference sequence).

The chain carries TRBV15 and TRBJ2-1; D is unresolved. The material sequenced was CD45RA+ CD4+ T cells from PBMCs, pooled from several time points, taken from a donor given antiretroviral therapy, either interrupted or continuous. Regarding subset: naive CD4+ CD45RA+ CD45RO- T cells. This receptor was taken from a pool of human donors with HIV. CDR3 coding DNA: TGTGCCACCAGCAGAGATAACGGTGAGCAGTTCTTC. Protein product: CATSRDNGEQFF.